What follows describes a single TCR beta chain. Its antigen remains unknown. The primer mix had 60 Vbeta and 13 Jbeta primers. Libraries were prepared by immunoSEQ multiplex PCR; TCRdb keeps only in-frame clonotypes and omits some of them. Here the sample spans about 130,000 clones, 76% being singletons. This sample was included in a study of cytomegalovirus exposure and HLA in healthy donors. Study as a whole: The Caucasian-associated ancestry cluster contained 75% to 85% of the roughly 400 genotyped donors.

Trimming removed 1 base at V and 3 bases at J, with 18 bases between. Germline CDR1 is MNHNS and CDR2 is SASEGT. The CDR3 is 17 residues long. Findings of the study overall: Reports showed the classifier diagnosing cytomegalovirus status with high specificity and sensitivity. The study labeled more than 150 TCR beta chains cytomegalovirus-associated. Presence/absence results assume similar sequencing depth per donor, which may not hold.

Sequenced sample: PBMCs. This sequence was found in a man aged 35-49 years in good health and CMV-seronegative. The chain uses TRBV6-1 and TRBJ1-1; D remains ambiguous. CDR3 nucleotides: TGTGCCAGCAGTGAAGGGAGGTTAGTGTTCGCGGACACTGAAGCTTTCTTT. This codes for CASSEGRLVFADTEAFF.